The 25 T cell receptor beta chains below all came from one sample that was sequenced in a study of radiation and T cells in renal cell carcinoma. Sequencing was performed with immunoSEQ multiplex PCR; in TCRdb, only in-frame clones are kept and a portion is missing. The sample holds tens of thousands of clones, roughly 78% seen once. As for time point: blood 2 weeks post-SBRT. This sample's treatment: 15 Gy SBRT to primary tumor, nephrectomy 4 weeks later. Sequenced here: blood, sampled from a patient whose treatment included radiotherapy and nephrectomy. The receptors here all came from a woman aged 70-85 years with renal cell carcinoma.

This clone was seen more than once but under ten times. The rearrangement uses TRBV28 and TRBJ2-3; D is ambiguous. Trimming shortened V by 4 bases and J by 2 bases, and 10 bases separated the two germline ends. The CDR3 consists of 14 residues. The germline gives CDR1 MDHEN, CDR2 SYDVKM. The CDR3 here is CASSSVGLTDTQYF. CDR3 in DNA: TGTGCCAGCAGTTCCGTTGGCCTCACAGATACGCAGTATTTT.

The rearrangement uses TRBV6-6 and TRBJ1-2; 9 positions agree with TRBD1. The CDR3 totals 13 residues. V gave up 6 bases and J gave up 5 bases; unmatched junction bases: 4. The germline V gene has CDR1 MNHNY and CDR2 SVGAGI (reference sequence). In DNA form, the CDR3 reads TGTGCCAGCAGCCCGGACAGGGGTTATGGCTACACCTTC. Amino acid sequence: CASSPDRGYGYTF.

The chain is built from TRBV4-2 and TRBJ1-4, with a tentative D call TRBD1 (6 bases). This CDR3 has 15 residues. V lost 5 bases and J lost 8, with 18 bases in between. Germline CDR1 reads LGHNA; CDR2 reads YNFKEQ. This CDR3 reads CASSRGGGEGEKLFF. In nucleotides, the CDR3 is TGTGCCAGCAGCAGGGGGGGAGGGGAGGGAGAAAAACTGTTTTTT.

This rearrangement joins TRBV6-1 to TRBJ1-2; no reliable D call. Deletions cut 0 bases from V and 8 bases from J, with 16 bases between. Per the germline V gene, CDR1 is MNHNS and CDR2 is SASEGT. The CDR3 extends over 15 amino acids. As DNA, the CDR3 is TGTGCCAGCAGTGAAGCGCAATGGGGTGATAGGGGCTACACCTTC. Its protein is CASSEAQWGDRGYTF.

This sequence joins TRBV6-5 and TRBJ2-2; D unresolved. From germline, CDR1 is MNHEY and CDR2 SVGAGI. CDR3 length: 13 amino acids. V lost 6 bases to trimming and J lost 1 base, with 6 bases between them. The CDR3, as DNA: TGTGCCAGCAGAGACAAGAACACCGGGGAGCTGTTTTTT. This codes for CASRDKNTGELFF.

This chain links TRBV19 with TRBJ2-2, with D unclear. V was cut by 2 bases and J by 4 bases, with 5 bases left in between. Germline CDR1 is LNHDA and CDR2 is SQIVND (reference sequence). This CDR3 spans 13 amino acids. The CDR3 spells CASSITTTGELFF. In DNA form, the CDR3 reads TGTGCCAGTAGTATAACAACCACCGGGGAGCTGTTTTTT.

This clone appeared a single time. The V gene is TRBV7-7, the J gene TRBJ2-1; 8 bases align to TRBD1. V was clipped by 4 bases and J by 6 bases; unmatched bases: 2. This CDR3 is 13 amino acids long. The V gene's germline CDR1 is SSHAT and CDR2 FNYEAQ (reference sequence). The CDR3 region has the DNA TGTGCCAGCAGCTCGACAGGGGCCAATGAGCAGTTCTTC. Amino acids: CASSSTGANEQFF.

This clone was picked up a small number of times. V gene TRBV5-4 combines with J gene TRBJ2-7; 7 positions agree with TRBD1. V lost 2 bases and J lost 2; bases outside the gene matches: 4. The germline gives CDR1 SGHNT, CDR2 YYREEE (reference sequence). The CDR3 is made up of 14 amino acids. The CDR3 DNA reads TGTGCCAGCAGCTTCCGGGACAGTACCTACGAGCAGTACTTC. Translated: CASSFRDSTYEQYF.

The chain is built from TRBV29-1 and TRBJ2-3, with TRBD1 identical over 7 bases. With 3 bases clipped from V and 4 bases from J, the junction kept 7 bases outside the gene matches. Per the germline V gene, CDR1 is SQVTM and CDR2 is ANQGSEA. The CDR3 length is 14 residues. The CDR3 reads CSVDIPTGADTQYF. DNA for the CDR3: TGCAGCGTTGATATCCCCACAGGGGCAGATACGCAGTATTTT.

The chain is built from TRBV2 and TRBJ2-3; D is perhaps TRBD1 (6 bases). The CDR3 runs to 18 residues. Trimming pared 4 bases from V and 1 base from J, leaving 21 bases between. CDR1 is SNHLY, CDR2 FYNNEI, per germline. The chain's CDR3 is CASSARGTTSGGTDTQYF. The CDR3 coding sequence is TGTGCCAGCAGTGCACGAGGGACAACCTCTGGGGGCACAGATACGCAGTATTTT.

The genes are TRBV27 and TRBJ2-5; no firm D call. The CDR3 consists of 13 residues. CDR1 is MNHEY, CDR2 SMNVEV, per germline (reference sequence). The V and J ends lost 1 base and 5 bases respectively, with 8 bases between them. CDR3 region: CASSLWPLETQYF. The CDR3 coding sequence is TGTGCCAGCAGTTTATGGCCACTGGAGACCCAGTACTTC.

This sequence joins TRBV19 and TRBJ2-5, with no clear D. The CDR3 is 12 residues long. V lost 11 bases, J lost 3 bases, and 13 bases lay in between. CDR1 and CDR2 from the germline V gene are LNHDA and SQIVND (reference sequence). The DNA of the CDR3 is TGTGCCGTGCGTTGGCAGGAAGAGACCCAGTACTTC. It encodes CAVRWQEETQYF.

The chain combines TRBV4-3 with TRBJ2-3; a weak D match, TRBD1 (5 bases). The CDR3 consists of 17 residues. CDR1 is LGHNA, CDR2 YSLEER, per germline. Trimming left V 0 bases short and J 4 bases short, with 17 bases between. CDR3 in amino acids: CASSQEVSGLRADTQYF. The CDR3 DNA reads TGCGCCAGCAGCCAAGAGGTCTCAGGGTTAAGGGCAGATACGCAGTATTTT.

This rearrangement joins TRBV19 to TRBJ2-5; 9 nucleotides agree with TRBD2. The germline V gene encodes CDR1 LNHDA and CDR2 SQIVND (reference sequence). The V gene end was trimmed by 5 bases and the J gene end by 2 bases; junction bases not matched to a gene: 6. The CDR3 has 15 residues. The CDR3 spells CASSAGGGRQETQYF. The CDR3 bases are TGTGCCAGTAGTGCGGGGGGGGGCCGACAAGAGACCCAGTACTTC. Full variable domain (outside the CDR3, taken from reference TRBV19 and TRBJ2-5): DGGITQSPKYLFRKEGQNVTLSCEQNLNHDAMYWYRQDPGQGLRLIYYSQIVNDFQKGDIAEGYSVSREKKESFPLTVTSAQKNPTAFYLCASSAGGGRQETQYFGPGTRLLVL.

With respect to this clone: Other DNA sequences in the same sample also yield this CDR3. J is TRBJ2-5 and V is TRBV6-6; 7 bases fit TRBD1. The trim removed 6 bases at V and 3 bases at J, leaving 4 bases unmatched. The CDR3 spans 13 residues. From germline, CDR1 is MNHNY and CDR2 SVGAGI (reference sequence). The DNA for the CDR3 is TGTGCCAGCAGCCTGACAGGGAAAGAGACCCAGTACTTC. Protein: CASSLTGKETQYF.

The chain combines TRBV10-3 with TRBJ1-5; possibly TRBD1 for D (5 bases). CDR1 ENHRY and CDR2 SYGVKD come from the germline V gene. CDR3 length equals 16 residues. Trimming removed 7 bases at V and 6 bases at J, with 22 bases between. The CDR3 reads CAIKDPRWGEGQPQHF. Here the CDR3 DNA reads TGTGCCATCAAGGACCCGAGGTGGGGGGAAGGTCAGCCCCAGCATTTT.

Here the CDR3 DNA reads TGTGCCAGCTCACCAGGGGAACAGGGGGCTTACTATGGCTACACCTTC. It codes for CASSPGEQGAYYGYTF. V is TRBV18 and J is TRBJ1-2; 9 bases map to TRBD1. V lost 2 bases and J lost 3; bases outside the gene matches: 7. This CDR3 region has 16 residues. In germline, CDR1 is KGHSH, CDR2 LQKENI. Filled out from reference TRBV18 and TRBJ1-2, the complete variable domain reads NAGVMQNPRHLVRRRGQEARLRCSPMKGHSHVYWYRQLPEEGLKFMVYLQKENIIDESGMPKERFSAEFPKEGPSILRIQQVVRGDSAAYFCASSPGEQGAYYGYTFGSGTRLTVV.

The chain couples TRBV4-2 to TRBJ1-2; D is possibly TRBD1 (5 bases). V lost 1 base, J lost 5 bases, and 11 bases lay in between. The CDR3 extends over 14 amino acids. From germline, CDR1 is LGHNA and CDR2 YNFKEQ. As DNA, the CDR3 is TGTGCCAGCAGCCAAGGCCCGGACACATATGGCTACACCTTC. It translates to CASSQGPDTYGYTF.

A few counts support this clone. V gene TRBV6-6 combines with J gene TRBJ1-2; tentatively, D is TRBD1 (6 bases). The CDR3 extends over 13 amino acids. V shed 7 bases and J shed 4 bases, with 13 bases lying between them. Germline values: CDR1 MNHNY, CDR2 SVGAGI (reference sequence). CDR3 in DNA: TGTGCCAGCAACCCGGACAGCCGCTATGGCTACACCTTC. Protein product: CASNPDSRYGYTF.

This clone has only a few counts. The chain uses TRBV4-1 and TRBJ1-2, with 7 bases fitting TRBD1. Germline CDR1 reads MGHRA; CDR2 reads YSYEKL. This CDR3 has 15 residues. Trimming removed 2 bases from V and 6 bases from J; junction bases left unmatched: 9. This CDR3 reads CASSQIGGKVDGYTF. The CDR3 DNA follows: TGCGCCAGCAGCCAAATAGGGGGCAAGGTGGATGGCTACACCTTC.

The V gene is TRBV7-6, the J gene TRBJ2-3; 10 bases map to TRBD2. This CDR3 has 17 amino acids. Per germline, CDR1 SGHVS and CDR2 FNYEAQ. Trimming removed 1 base from V and 4 bases from J; junction bases left unmatched: 8. The CDR3 sequence: CASSLVLLAGAADTQYF. DNA of the CDR3: TGTGCCAGCAGCTTAGTTCTGCTAGCGGGAGCGGCAGATACGCAGTATTTT.

This clone has just a few counts. The chain employs TRBV5-1 and TRBJ1-2; D remains unclear. The germline V gene has CDR1 SGHRS and CDR2 YFSETQ. The CDR3 covers 15 residues. V was pared by 0 bases and J by 4 bases, with 13 bases between. DNA for the CDR3: TGCGCCAGCAGCTTGGACGTCGGCGTTACCTATGGCTACACCTTC. Translated, it gives CASSLDVGVTYGYTF.

The chain combines TRBV19 with TRBJ2-2; 8 positions agree with TRBD1. Per the germline V gene, CDR1 is LNHDA and CDR2 is SQIVND (reference sequence). The junction had 5 bases not matched to a gene; V was cut back by 5 bases and J by 6 bases. This CDR3 spans 14 amino acids. CDR3 loop: CASSSTGGAGELFF. The CDR3 coding sequence is TGTGCCAGTAGTTCCACAGGGGGTGCCGGGGAGCTGTTTTTT. Filled out from reference TRBV19 and TRBJ2-2, the complete variable domain reads DGGITQSPKYLFRKEGQNVTLSCEQNLNHDAMYWYRQDPGQGLRLIYYSQIVNDFQKGDIAEGYSVSREKKESFPLTVTSAQKNPTAFYLCASSSTGGAGELFFGEGSRLTVL.

This CDR3 is CASRPLGGGYEQYF. In nucleotides, the CDR3 is TGTGCCAGCAGACCCCTGGGAGGGGGCTACGAGCAGTACTTC. The genes are TRBV6-5 and TRBJ2-7; the D gene is possibly TRBD2 (7 bases). V was trimmed by 6 bases and J by 3 bases, leaving 15 bases between them. The germline CDR1 and CDR2 sequences are MNHEY and SVGAGI. The CDR3 contains 14 residues.

This clone has only one observation. CDR3 in amino acids: CASSLGQNNEKLFF. The CDR3 coding sequence is TGTGCCAGCAGCTTAGGACAGAATAATGAAAAACTGTTTTTT. The gene calls are TRBV7-2 and TRBJ1-4, with D tentatively TRBD1 (5 bases). Germline CDR1 and CDR2: SGHTA and FQGNSA. The ends were cut back, 1 base at V and 4 bases at J, with 7 bases in the middle. This CDR3 has 14 amino acids.